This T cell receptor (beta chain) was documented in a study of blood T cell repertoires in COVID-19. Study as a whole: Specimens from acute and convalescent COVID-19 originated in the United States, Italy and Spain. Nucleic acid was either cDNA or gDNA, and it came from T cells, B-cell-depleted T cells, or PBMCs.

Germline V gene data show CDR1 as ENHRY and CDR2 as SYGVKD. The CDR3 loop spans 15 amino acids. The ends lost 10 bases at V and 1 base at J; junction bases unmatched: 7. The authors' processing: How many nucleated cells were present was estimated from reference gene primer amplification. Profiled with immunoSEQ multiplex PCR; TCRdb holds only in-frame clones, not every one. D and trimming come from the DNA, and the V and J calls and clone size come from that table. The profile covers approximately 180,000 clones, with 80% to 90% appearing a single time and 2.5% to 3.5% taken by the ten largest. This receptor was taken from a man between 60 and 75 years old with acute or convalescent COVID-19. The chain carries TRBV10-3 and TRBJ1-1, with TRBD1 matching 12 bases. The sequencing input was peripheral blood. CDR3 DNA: TGTGCCACCGGGACAGGGGGCGCAAGGAACACTGAAGCTTTCTTT. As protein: CATGTGGARNTEAFF.